Below are 17 T cell receptor beta chains sequenced from a single sample in a study of OX40 agonist ivuxolimab in advanced cancers. TCRdb's table, derived via immunoSEQ multiplex PCR, lists solely in-frame clones and lacks some. Seen here are about 91,000 clones, 85% to 90% observed once, and the top ten hold 0.22%. The sequencing here drew on CD4+ or CD8+ T cells sorted from blood, taken in a trial of the OX40 agonist ivuxolimab. The receptors here all came from an adult with an advanced solid tumor such as melanoma, head and neck, liver or kidney cancer.

This clone was recorded only once. The chain combines TRBV30 with TRBJ2-7, with D possibly being TRBD2 (5 bases). Germline CDR1 and CDR2: GTSNPN and SVGIG (reference sequence). V was cut by 4 bases and J by 0 bases, with 7 bases left in between. This CDR3 is built from 12 residues. The CDR3, as DNA: TGTGCCTGGACCCGGGACTCCTACGAGCAGTACTTC. This codes for CAWTRDSYEQYF.

V is TRBV7-2 and J is TRBJ2-1; 11 bases are a match to TRBD2. Germline V gene lookup returns CDR1 SGHTA and CDR2 FQGNSA. V shed 0 bases, J shed 6 bases, and the junction held 4 bases outside the gene matches. CDR3 length equals 16 residues. The chain's CDR3 is CASSLAGTSGFNEQFF. The CDR3 coding sequence is TGTGCCAGCAGCTTAGCCGGGACTAGCGGATTCAATGAGCAGTTCTTC.

A note on this clone: Other DNA sequences within the sample encode an identical CDR3. V gene TRBV14 combines with J gene TRBJ2-1; D unclear. Germline lookup yields CDR1 SGHDN and CDR2 FVKESK. The CDR3 totals 14 residues. With 0 bases removed from V and 4 bases from J, the gap between germline ends came to 7 bases. For the CDR3, the DNA is TGTGCCAGCAGCCAAGATACTTGGTACAATGAGCAGTTCTTC. As protein: CASSQDTWYNEQFF. Using reference TRBV14 and TRBJ2-1 for the parts outside the CDR3, the full variable domain is EAGVTQFPSHSVIEKGQTVTLRCDPISGHDNLYWYRRVMGKEIKFLLHFVKESKQDESGMPNNRFLAERTGGTYSTLKVQPAELEDSGVYFCASSQDTWYNEQFFGPGTRLTVL.

The chain couples TRBV10-3 to TRBJ2-3, with D perhaps matching TRBD1 or TRBD2 (6 bases each). Germline values: CDR1 ENHRY, CDR2 SYGVKD. V was clipped by 4 bases and J by 0 bases, with 11 bases between them. The CDR3 runs 15 residues. DNA for the CDR3: TGTGCCATCAGTGCGGGGGCATATAGCACAGATACGCAGTATTTT. Its protein is CAISAGAYSTDTQYF.

The chain uses TRBV19 and TRBJ2-4; no definite D call. The CDR3 covers 14 residues. The V and J ends lost 4 bases and 2 bases respectively, with 9 bases between them. From germline, CDR1 is LNHDA and CDR2 SQIVND (reference sequence). This CDR3 is CASSNLLTKNIQYF. The DNA of the CDR3 is TGTGCCAGTAGTAATTTGTTGACCAAAAACATTCAGTACTTC.

The CDR3 DNA is TGCGCCAGCAGCTCGAGAGGACAGGAGGGCGCCGGGGAGCTGTTTTTT. Encoded protein: CASSSRGQEGAGELFF. V is TRBV5-1 and J is TRBJ2-2; a weak D match, TRBD1 (7 bases). In germline, CDR1 is SGHRS, CDR2 YFSETQ. The CDR3 spans 16 residues. The ends were cut back, 3 bases at V and 6 bases at J, with 18 bases in the middle.

V gene TRBV2 combines with J gene TRBJ1-3; D is ambiguous. Germline CDR1 and CDR2: SNHLY and FYNNEI. V shed 2 bases and J shed 14 bases, with 13 bases lying between them. CDR3 length: 12 amino acids. The CDR3 DNA sequence: TGTGCCAGCAGTGAATCTATATTCGGCCTATATTTT. Translation: CASSESIFGLYF.

V and J are TRBV4-2 and TRBJ2-7; D remains ambiguous. The germline V gene encodes CDR1 LGHNA and CDR2 YNFKEQ. V lost 1 base to trimming and J lost 7 bases, with 20 bases between them. The length of the CDR3 is 16 residues. The CDR3 sequence: CASSQGKADGFGEQYF. The CDR3 DNA follows: TGTGCCAGCAGCCAAGGGAAGGCCGACGGTTTCGGGGAGCAGTACTTC.

The chain recombines TRBV30 with TRBJ1-2; D gene ambiguous. Per germline, CDR1 GTSNPN and CDR2 SVGIG (reference sequence). The CDR3 has 17 amino acids. V lost 2 bases to trimming and J lost 4 bases, with 23 bases between them. CDR3 sequence: CAWSPPFSAVNSYGYTF. In DNA, the CDR3 is TGTGCCTGGAGTCCCCCCTTTTCAGCCGTAAATTCCTATGGCTACACCTTC.

Turning to this clone: Other DNA sequences in the same sample also yield this CDR3. This rearrangement joins TRBV7-3 to TRBJ2-2; tentative D call: TRBD2 (7 bases). V was trimmed by 4 bases and J by 4 bases, leaving 16 bases between them. The germline V gene encodes CDR1 SGHTA and CDR2 FQGTGA. CDR3 size: 16 residues. The CDR3 nucleotides are TGTGCCAGCAGCTCGAACGCGGGGGCCCTCACCGGGGAGCTGTTTTTT. Translation: CASSSNAGALTGELFF. The entire variable domain, with the rest obtained from reference TRBV7-3 and TRBJ2-2, is as follows: GAGVSQTPSNKVTEKGKYVELRCDPISGHTALYWYRQSLGQGPEFLIYFQGTGAADDSGLPNDRFFAVRPEGSVSTLKIQRTERGDSAVYLCASSSNAGALTGELFFGEGSRLTVL.

This sequence joins TRBV4-1 and TRBJ1-2; TRBD1 matches 8 bases. CDR3 length equals 17 residues. V was clipped by 1 base and J by 1 base; unmatched bases: 8. Germline lookup yields CDR1 MGHRA and CDR2 YSYEKL. The CDR3 DNA follows: TGCGCCAGCAGCCAAGGACGAGGGGACAGGAGTAACTATGGCTACACCTTC. Translating gives CASSQGRGDRSNYGYTF.

V is TRBV4-1 and J is TRBJ2-2; D is undetermined. CDR3 length: 18 residues. CDR1 is MGHRA, CDR2 YSYEKL, per germline. The V end lost 2 bases, the J end lost 4 bases, and 20 bases lay between the germline ends. CDR3 region: CASSQPSDTSAGTGELFF. The CDR3 DNA follows: TGCGCCAGCAGCCAACCCTCAGACACCTCTGCCGGCACCGGGGAGCTGTTTTTT.

This chain links TRBV7-2 with TRBJ2-1; 14 nucleotides match TRBD2. V lost 0 bases and J lost 9; bases outside the gene matches: 4. CDR3 length: 16 residues. Per germline, CDR1 SGHTA and CDR2 FQGNSA. This CDR3 reads CASSLATSGRAGEQFF. The CDR3 DNA reads as TGTGCCAGCAGCTTAGCGACTAGCGGGAGGGCTGGTGAGCAGTTCTTC.

The rearrangement joins TRBV19 to TRBJ2-2; the D gene is possibly TRBD2 (6 bases). The CDR3 is made up of 15 amino acids. Trimming stripped 7 bases from V and 1 base from J, with 13 bases between. Germline V lookup: CDR1 LNHDA, CDR2 SQIVND (reference sequence). In nucleotides, the CDR3 is TGTGCCAGTAAGCTAGCGTTAGTGAACACCGGGGAGCTGTTTTTT. The encoded protein is CASKLALVNTGELFF.

The rearrangement links TRBV28 to TRBJ2-7; 7 positions agree with TRBD2. V lost 6 bases and J lost 2; bases outside the gene matches: 1. Germline loops: CDR1 MDHEN, CDR2 SYDVKM. CDR3 size: 12 residues. The CDR3 loop is CASRLAAYEQYF. Written as DNA, the CDR3 is TGTGCCAGCAGGCTAGCGGCCTACGAGCAGTACTTC.

The J gene is TRBJ1-1, the V gene TRBV7-9; 7 nucleotides line up with TRBD1. This CDR3 region has 13 residues. After removal of 3 bases from V and 4 bases from J, the junction contained 2 bases not matched to a gene. Germline V gene lookup returns CDR1 SEHNR and CDR2 FQNEAQ (reference sequence). CDR3 region: CASSFAGGTEAFF. In nucleotides, the CDR3 is TGTGCCAGCAGCTTTGCAGGGGGCACTGAAGCTTTCTTT. Filled out from reference TRBV7-9 and TRBJ1-1, the complete variable domain reads DTGVSQNPRHKITKRGQNVTFRCDPISEHNRLYWYRQTLGQGPEFLTYFQNEAQLEKSRLLSDRFSAERPKGSFSTLEIQRTEQGDSAMYLCASSFAGGTEAFFGQGTRLTVV.

V gene TRBV29-1 combines with J gene TRBJ1-2; D is unresolved. Trimming took 4 bases from V and 8 from J, leaving 11 bases between them. The CDR3 totals 11 residues. Germline V gene sequence: CDR1 SQVTM, CDR2 ANQGSEA. Written as DNA, the CDR3 is TGCAGCGTTGTCACATATGGGGGCTACACCTTC. It encodes CSVVTYGGYTF.